This T cell receptor (beta chain) was recorded in a study of blood T cell repertoires in COVID-19. Study information: T cells, B-cell-depleted T cells, or PBMCs provided the cDNA or gDNA that served as material.

V lost 7 bases and J lost 3; bases outside the gene matches: 4. Germline-derived CDR1 and CDR2 are SNHLY and FYNNEI. This CDR3 spans 14 amino acids. In the original processing: The authors estimated nucleated cell counts from reference gene primer amplification. TCRdb's copy holds only in-frame clones and misses some; the assay was immunoSEQ multiplex PCR. That table furnishes V, J and clone size, whereas the DNA furnished D and trimming. The sample includes tens of thousands of clones, over 70% of them seen just once. What was sequenced was peripheral blood. The chain couples TRBV2 to TRBJ2-3; 10 bases are a match to TRBD2. The receptor was derived from a man between 25 and 39 years old with COVID-19, enrolled during active disease. CDR3 sequence (DNA): TGTGCCAGCACACTAGCGGGATCGACAGATACGCAGTATTTT. Translation: CASTLAGSTDTQYF.